These T cell receptor beta chains were read from a single sample in a study of blood T cell repertoires in COVID-19. Method: immunoSEQ multiplex PCR; TCRdb's copy keeps in-frame clones and lacks some. The sample gives approximately 220,000 clones, less than 90% of which show up once; 2.2% is in the top ten. The sample taken for sequencing was peripheral blood. These receptor sequences come from a woman in her 50s with acute or convalescent COVID-19. The CDR3 runs from the conserved cysteine through the conserved F or W. A D gene is named only where the DNA matches it firmly. Only part of the rows carry a size: once, few, many, or a class if the clone is expanded.

D gene: -; V gene: TRBV7-6; clone size: -; CDR3 length: 16; J gene: TRBJ1-3; CDR3 DNA: TGTGCCAGCAGCCCAACCGCGCGTGTTTCTGGAAACACCATATATTTT; CDR3 protein: CASSPTARVSGNTIYF
D gene: -; V gene: TRBV10-1; clone size: -; CDR3 length: 15; J gene: TRBJ2-3; CDR3 DNA: TGCGCCAGCAGTGAGTCTGGGGGAGCCGGGGGTACGCAGTATTTT; CDR3 protein: CASSESGGAGGTQYF
D gene: -; V gene: TRBV5-4; clone size: -; CDR3 length: 16; J gene: TRBJ2-3; CDR3 DNA: TGTGCCAGCAGCGTGGACCCGAACTCCAGAGGTGATACGCAGTATTTT; CDR3 protein: CASSVDPNSRGDTQYF
D gene: -; V gene: TRBV2; clone size: -; CDR3 length: 14; J gene: TRBJ1-4; CDR3 DNA: TGTGCCAGCTCCCGAGGAGATCCACCTGAAAAACTGTTTTTT; CDR3 protein: CASSRGDPPEKLFF
D gene: -; V gene: TRBV7-2; clone size: -; CDR3 length: 15; J gene: TRBJ2-1; CDR3 DNA: TGTGCCAGCAGCTTTCAGGACTTTTCCTACAATGAGCAGTTCTTC; CDR3 protein: CASSFQDFSYNEQFF
D gene: -; V gene: TRBV2; clone size: -; CDR3 length: 14; J gene: TRBJ2-7; CDR3 DNA: TGTGCCAGCAGTGCACGGGACACATACGACGAGCAGTACTTC; CDR3 protein: CASSARDTYDEQYF
D gene: -; V gene: TRBV9; clone size: -; CDR3 length: 16; J gene: TRBJ1-2; CDR3 DNA: TGTGCCAGCAGCGTAGATGAGAGGGCCCAAGGGGGTGGCTACACCTTC; CDR3 protein: CASSVDERAQGGGYTF
D gene: -; V gene: TRBV18; clone size: once; CDR3 length: 11; J gene: TRBJ2-3; CDR3 DNA: TGTGCCAGCAGGGGGACAGATACGCAGTATTTT; CDR3 protein: CASRGTDTQYF
D gene: -; V gene: TRBV6-5; clone size: -; CDR3 length: 13; J gene: TRBJ2-1; CDR3 DNA: TGTGCCAGCAGACTTAGCTCCTACAATGAGCAGTTCTTC; CDR3 protein: CASRLSSYNEQFF
D gene: -; V gene: TRBV19; clone size: once; CDR3 length: 14; J gene: TRBJ1-1; CDR3 DNA: TGTGCCAGTAGTATAGACCCCAAGCTGGCTGAAGCTTTCTTT; CDR3 protein: CASSIDPKLAEAFF
D gene: -; V gene: TRBV20-1; clone size: -; CDR3 length: 11; J gene: TRBJ2-7; CDR3 DNA: TGCAGTGCTAGAATCGGCTACGAGCAGTACTTC; CDR3 protein: CSARIGYEQYF
D gene: TRBD1; V gene: TRBV7-9; clone size: -; CDR3 length: 14; J gene: TRBJ1-4; CDR3 DNA: TGTGCCAGCAGCCTTGGACAGGGGAATGAAAAACTGTTTTTT; CDR3 protein: CASSLGQGNEKLFF
D gene: TRBD1; V gene: TRBV7-2; clone size: -; CDR3 length: 16; J gene: TRBJ2-3; CDR3 DNA: TGTGCCAGCAGCCCGGGACAGTCCCCTAGAACAGATACGCAGTATTTT; CDR3 protein: CASSPGQSPRTDTQYF
D gene: TRBD1; V gene: TRBV7-9; clone size: -; CDR3 length: 17; J gene: TRBJ1-3; CDR3 DNA: TGTGCCAGCAGCCAGGGGGATCCGGGGAAGGCTGGAAACACCATATATTTT; CDR3 protein: CASSQGDPGKAGNTIYF
D gene: TRBD1; V gene: TRBV3-1/TRBV3-2; clone size: once; CDR3 length: 14; J gene: TRBJ1-2; CDR3 DNA: TGTGCCAGCAGCCCCCTTGTAGGACAGGGTGGCTACACCTTC; CDR3 protein: CASSPLVGQGGYTF
D gene: -; V gene: TRBV7-6; clone size: -; CDR3 length: 13; J gene: TRBJ2-4; CDR3 DNA: TGTGCCAGCAGTTCGGACACAGGAAACATTCAGTACTTC; CDR3 protein: CASSSDTGNIQYF
D gene: -; V gene: TRBV7-2; clone size: -; CDR3 length: 16; J gene: TRBJ2-2; CDR3 DNA: TGTGCCAGCAGCCCGACTCGACGGAGAAACACCGGGGAGCTGTTTTTT; CDR3 protein: CASSPTRRRNTGELFF
D gene: -; V gene: TRBV2; clone size: -; CDR3 length: 10; J gene: TRBJ1-2; CDR3 DNA: TGTGCCAGCGTTCGTAGAGGCTACACCTTC; CDR3 protein: CASVRRGYTF
D gene: -; V gene: TRBV7-8; clone size: -; CDR3 length: 13; J gene: TRBJ1-5; CDR3 DNA: TGTGCCAGCAGCTTAGGCCAGAATCAGCCCCAGCATTTT; CDR3 protein: CASSLGQNQPQHF
D gene: -; V gene: TRBV27; clone size: -; CDR3 length: 16; J gene: TRBJ1-1; CDR3 DNA: TGTGCCAGCAGTTTATTGAGGGGCGGGGGAAACACTGAAGCTTTCTTT; CDR3 protein: CASSLLRGGGNTEAFF
D gene: TRBD2; V gene: TRBV3-1/TRBV3-2; clone size: -; CDR3 length: 16; J gene: TRBJ2-1; CDR3 DNA: TGTGCCAGCAGCACTAGCGGGGGGGCCAATTGGAATGAGCAGTTCTTC; CDR3 protein: CASSTSGGANWNEQFF
D gene: -; V gene: TRBV6-5; clone size: -; CDR3 length: 14; J gene: TRBJ1-5; CDR3 DNA: TGTGCCAGCAGTTTGGGGGGAGTTAACCAGCCCCAGCATTTT; CDR3 protein: CASSLGGVNQPQHF
D gene: -; V gene: TRBV2; clone size: -; CDR3 length: 14; J gene: TRBJ1-4; CDR3 DNA: TGTGCCAGCAGTGGGGGGGGCAGGAATGAAAAACTGTTTTTT; CDR3 protein: CASSGGGRNEKLFF
D gene: -; V gene: TRBV4-2; clone size: few; CDR3 length: 12; J gene: TRBJ2-2; CDR3 DNA: TGTGCCAGCAGCCCAGGAGGGGGGGAGCTGTTTTTT; CDR3 protein: CASSPGGGELFF
D gene: -; V gene: TRBV24-1; clone size: -; CDR3 length: 11; J gene: TRBJ1-2; CDR3 DNA: TGTGCCACCGCAGATGCCTATGGCTACACCTTC; CDR3 protein: CATADAYGYTF
D gene: TRBD2; V gene: TRBV29-1; clone size: -; CDR3 length: 13; J gene: TRBJ2-3; CDR3 DNA: TGCAGCGTCGGGACTAGCGGGAGAGATACGCAGTATTTT; CDR3 protein: CSVGTSGRDTQYF
D gene: -; V gene: TRBV15; clone size: -; CDR3 length: 14; J gene: TRBJ2-3; CDR3 DNA: TGTGCCACCAGCAGACAGGGTGGGACAGATACGCAGTATTTT; CDR3 protein: CATSRQGGTDTQYF
D gene: TRBD1; V gene: TRBV6-5; clone size: -; CDR3 length: 15; J gene: TRBJ1-2; CDR3 DNA: TGTGCCAGCAGATCCCCGGGACAGGGCATCGGTGGCTACACCTTC; CDR3 protein: CASRSPGQGIGGYTF
D gene: TRBD2; V gene: TRBV5-1; clone size: -; CDR3 length: 15; J gene: TRBJ2-5; CDR3 DNA: TGCGCCAGCAGCTTGGGACTAGCGGGGATTGAGACCCAGTACTTC; CDR3 protein: CASSLGLAGIETQYF
D gene: -; V gene: TRBV4-2; clone size: -; CDR3 length: 16; J gene: TRBJ1-2; CDR3 DNA: TGTGCCAGCAGCCAATCCAGGGGTCTCCCAAACTATGGCTACACCTTC; CDR3 protein: CASSQSRGLPNYGYTF
D gene: TRBD1; V gene: TRBV7-2; clone size: -; CDR3 length: 16; J gene: TRBJ1-4; CDR3 DNA: TGTGCCAGCAGCTCCCGAACAGGGGCAGTCGGTGAAAAACTGTTTTTT; CDR3 protein: CASSSRTGAVGEKLFF
D gene: TRBD1; V gene: TRBV9; clone size: -; CDR3 length: 15; J gene: TRBJ1-3; CDR3 DNA: TGTGCCAGCAGCGCCCGGGACAGGGACGGAAACACCATATATTTT; CDR3 protein: CASSARDRDGNTIYF
D gene: -; V gene: TRBV7-8; clone size: -; CDR3 length: 14; J gene: TRBJ2-1; CDR3 DNA: TGTGCCAGCAGCTCTTTAGCGTTCTACAATGAGCAGTTCTTC; CDR3 protein: CASSSLAFYNEQFF
D gene: -; V gene: TRBV19; clone size: -; CDR3 length: 15; J gene: TRBJ1-2; CDR3 DNA: TGTGCCAGTACCATTCGGAGGGGAGCTAACTATGGCTACACCTTC; CDR3 protein: CASTIRRGANYGYTF
D gene: -; V gene: TRBV30; clone size: -; CDR3 length: 13; J gene: TRBJ1-2; CDR3 DNA: TGTGCCTGGAGTGTACAAGCTGAGGGTCCGGTCACCTTC; CDR3 protein: CAWSVQAEGPVTF
D gene: -; V gene: TRBV30; clone size: -; CDR3 length: 15; J gene: TRBJ2-7; CDR3 DNA: TGTGCCTGGAGTGTAGGACGGGGTCTGGTGGACGAGCAGTACTTC; CDR3 protein: CAWSVGRGLVDEQYF
D gene: TRBD1; V gene: TRBV5-5; clone size: few; CDR3 length: 14; J gene: TRBJ2-7; CDR3 DNA: TGTGCCAGCAGCGAGGGACAGCCAACCTACGAGCAGTACTTC; CDR3 protein: CASSEGQPTYEQYF
D gene: TRBD1; V gene: TRBV5-1; clone size: -; CDR3 length: 17; J gene: TRBJ1-6; CDR3 DNA: TGCGCCAGCAGCCCCTGGACAGGGACATTAGAGAATTCACCCCTCCACTTT; CDR3 protein: CASSPWTGTLENSPLHF